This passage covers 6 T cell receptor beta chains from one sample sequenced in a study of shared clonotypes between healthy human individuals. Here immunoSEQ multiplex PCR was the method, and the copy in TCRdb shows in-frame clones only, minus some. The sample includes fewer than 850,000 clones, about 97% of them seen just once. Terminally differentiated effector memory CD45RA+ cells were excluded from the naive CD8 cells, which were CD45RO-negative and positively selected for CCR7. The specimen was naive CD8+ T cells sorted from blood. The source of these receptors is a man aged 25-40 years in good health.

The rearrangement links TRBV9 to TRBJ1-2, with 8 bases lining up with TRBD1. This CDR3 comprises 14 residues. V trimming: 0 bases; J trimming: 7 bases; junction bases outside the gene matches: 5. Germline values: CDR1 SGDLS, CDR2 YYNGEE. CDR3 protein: CASSVGWTGSGYTF. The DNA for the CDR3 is TGTGCCAGCAGCGTAGGATGGACAGGGTCTGGCTACACCTTC.

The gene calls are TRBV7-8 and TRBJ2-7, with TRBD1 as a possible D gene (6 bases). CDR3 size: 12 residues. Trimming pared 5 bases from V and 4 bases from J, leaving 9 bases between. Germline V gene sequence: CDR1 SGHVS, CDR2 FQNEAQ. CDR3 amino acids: CASSQRGYEQYF. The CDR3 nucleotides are TGTGCCAGCAGCCAAAGGGGGTACGAGCAGTACTTC.

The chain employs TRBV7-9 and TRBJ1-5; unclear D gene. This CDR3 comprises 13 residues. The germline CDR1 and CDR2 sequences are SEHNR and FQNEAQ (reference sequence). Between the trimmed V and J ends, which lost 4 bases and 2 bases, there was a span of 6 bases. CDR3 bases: TGTGCCAGCAGCTCGGTAGGCAATCAGCCCCAGCATTTT. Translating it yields CASSSVGNQPQHF.

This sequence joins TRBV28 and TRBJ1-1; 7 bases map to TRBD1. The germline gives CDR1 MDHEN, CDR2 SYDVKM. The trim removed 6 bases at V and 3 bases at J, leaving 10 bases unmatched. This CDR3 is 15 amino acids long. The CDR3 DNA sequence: TGTGCCAGCAGGCCTAGACAGGGCCTTTACACTGAAGCTTTCTTT. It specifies CASRPRQGLYTEAFF.

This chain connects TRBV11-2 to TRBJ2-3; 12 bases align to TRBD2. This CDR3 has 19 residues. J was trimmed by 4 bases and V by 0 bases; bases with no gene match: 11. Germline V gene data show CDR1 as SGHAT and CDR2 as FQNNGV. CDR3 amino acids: CASSLDPERLAGDPDTQYF. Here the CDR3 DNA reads TGTGCCAGCAGCTTAGATCCAGAGAGACTAGCGGGAGACCCAGATACGCAGTATTTT.

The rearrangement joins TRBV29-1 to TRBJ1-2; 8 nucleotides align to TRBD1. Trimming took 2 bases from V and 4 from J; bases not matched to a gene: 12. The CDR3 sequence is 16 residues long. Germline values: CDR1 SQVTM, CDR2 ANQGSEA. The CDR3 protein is CSVETPTPGQAYGYTF. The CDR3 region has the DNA TGCAGCGTTGAAACCCCCACCCCGGGACAGGCCTATGGCTACACCTTC.